This T cell receptor beta chain appears in the sequencing data of a study of immune evolution from preneoplasia to lung adenocarcinoma. Patient tissue came from resections in Japan or China, 2014–2017. The V gene's germline CDR1 is GTSNPN and CDR2 SVGIG (reference sequence). This CDR3 comprises 14 residues. The V gene lost 2 bases and the J gene lost 4 bases, with 11 bases spanning the gap. Method: immunoSEQ multiplex PCR; TCRdb's copy keeps in-frame clones and lacks some. This sample has approximately 5,000 clones; nearly 80% occur once, and the top ten carry 26%. Sequenced material: FFPE normal lung tissue adjacent to the tumor. The receptor comes from a person aged 55 to 69 with lung adenocarcinoma. V and J are TRBV30 and TRBJ1-4; D perhaps matches TRBD1 (6 bases). The CDR3 region is CAWSQDRFNEKLFF. DNA of the CDR3: TGTGCCTGGAGTCAAGACAGGTTTAATGAAAAACTGTTTTTT.